This T cell receptor (beta chain) was identified during a study of blood T cell repertoires in COVID-19. For the study at large: The United States, Italy and Spain were the sources of the acute and convalescent COVID-19 samples. In each case, the material was cDNA or gDNA derived from T cells, B-cell-depleted T cells, or PBMCs.

Generated by immunoSEQ multiplex PCR, the TCRdb table keeps only in-frame clones and is missing some. This sample yields 200,000 to 300,000 clones, of which over 70% are seen a single time; around 9.1% belongs to the top ten. This clone appeared a few times. This receptor was taken from a human donor in a cohort sampled during active COVID-19. The sequenced material came from peripheral blood.

The CDR3 protein is CASSLAVIAGMNTEAFF. In nucleotides, the CDR3 is TGCGCCAGCAGCTTGGCCGTTATCGCGGGGATGAACACTGAAGCTTTCTTT. J is TRBJ1-1 and V is TRBV5-1; D not resolved. Trimming pared 0 bases from V and 0 bases from J, leaving 15 bases between. Per the germline V gene, CDR1 is SGHRS and CDR2 is YFSETQ. The CDR3 runs to 17 residues.